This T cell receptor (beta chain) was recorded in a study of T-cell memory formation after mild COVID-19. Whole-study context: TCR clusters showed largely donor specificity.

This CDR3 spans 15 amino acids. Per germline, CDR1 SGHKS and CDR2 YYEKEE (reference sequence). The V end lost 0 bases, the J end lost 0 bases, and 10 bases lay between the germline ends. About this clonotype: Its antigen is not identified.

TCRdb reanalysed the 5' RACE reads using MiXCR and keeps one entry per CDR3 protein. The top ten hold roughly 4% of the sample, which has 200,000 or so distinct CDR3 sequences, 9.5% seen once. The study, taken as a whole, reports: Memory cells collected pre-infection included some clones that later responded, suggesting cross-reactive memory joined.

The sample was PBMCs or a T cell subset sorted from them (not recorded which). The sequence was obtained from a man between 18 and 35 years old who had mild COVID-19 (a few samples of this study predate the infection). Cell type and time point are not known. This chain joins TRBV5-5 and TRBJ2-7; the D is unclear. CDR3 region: CASSLENLVSYEQYF. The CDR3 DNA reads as TGTGCCAGCAGCTTGGAAAACCTCGTCTCCTACGAGCAGTACTTC.